Following are 3 T cell receptor beta chains from one sample sequenced in a study of cytomegalovirus exposure and HLA in healthy donors (dated by TCRdb to the late 2010s). To prepare the library, the immunoSEQ multiplex PCR assay was applied. TCRdb retrieved this table from immuneACCESS and kept in-frame rearrangements only. Not all clones are present; in checked studies, unresolved V genes account for under half, and no reason is known for the remainder. The sample yields about 62,000 clones; roughly 94% were counted once. The top ten clonotypes cover around 7% of the sample. Sequences were obtained from PBMCs. These receptor sequences come from a woman between 18 and 30 years old in good health and CMV-seropositive.

The genes are TRBV30 and TRBJ1-3, with TRBD1 matching over 8 bases. The CDR3 spans 15 residues. Germline CDR1 is GTSNPN and CDR2 is SVGIG (reference sequence). The V segment lost 0 bases and the J segment 2 bases; nucleotides outside the gene matches: 3. The CDR3 nucleotides are TGTGCCTGGAGTGTATCGACAGGGGCTGGAAACACCATATATTTT. Protein: CAWSVSTGAGNTIYF.

The chain couples TRBV4-2 to TRBJ2-7, with TRBD2 matching over 8 bases. V was clipped by 4 bases and J by 4 bases; unmatched bases: 12. The CDR3 consists of 16 residues. Germline lookup yields CDR1 LGHNA and CDR2 YNFKEQ. Written as DNA, the CDR3 is TGTGCCAGCAGCCGCGGTTCAGCGGGAGCCAGATACGAGCAGTACTTC. It codes for CASSRGSAGARYEQYF.

The gene calls are TRBV18 and TRBJ2-1; perhaps TRBD2 as D (6 bases). V was clipped by 0 bases and J by 4 bases, with 10 bases between them. Germline V CDR1 and CDR2: KGHSH, LQKENI. The CDR3 covers 15 residues. The CDR3 region is CASSPPGSQYNEQFF. As DNA, the CDR3 is TGTGCCAGCTCACCACCCGGGAGCCAATACAATGAGCAGTTCTTC.